The table lists the clone carrying this T cell receptor beta chain with a few counts. The same CDR3 can be traced to other DNA sequences in this sample. The data belong to a study of shared clonotypes between healthy human individuals. There are 12 residues in the CDR3. Trimming shortened V by 3 bases and J by 2 bases, and 5 bases separated the two germline ends. Germline CDR1 is MDHEN and CDR2 is SYDVKM. Original data processing: From ImmunoSEQ came sequences covering only the junction and carrying no quality scores, so filtering differed. Profiled with immunoSEQ multiplex PCR; TCRdb holds only in-frame clones, not every one. V and J calls and clone size are as listed in that table; D and trimming were resolved from the DNA. The data show 450,000 to 500,000 clones, around 85% seen once.

Material for sequencing was PBMCs. This sequence originates from a woman aged 40 to 55 in good health. Some clones in this sample may be carry-over from other donors' samples. The genes are TRBV28 and TRBJ2-7, with D unresolved. CDR3 nucleotides: TGTGCCAGCAGTTTTGGACCCTACGAGCAGTACTTC. As protein: CASSFGPYEQYF.